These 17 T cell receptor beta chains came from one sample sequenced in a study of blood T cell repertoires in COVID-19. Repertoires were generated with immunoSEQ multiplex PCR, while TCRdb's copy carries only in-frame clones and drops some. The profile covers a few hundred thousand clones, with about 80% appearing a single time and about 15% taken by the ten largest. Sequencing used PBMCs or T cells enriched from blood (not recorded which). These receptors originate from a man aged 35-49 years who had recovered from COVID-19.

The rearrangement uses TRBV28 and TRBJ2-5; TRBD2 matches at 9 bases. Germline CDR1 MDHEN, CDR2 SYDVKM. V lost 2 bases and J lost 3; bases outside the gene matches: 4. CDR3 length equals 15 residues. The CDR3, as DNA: TGTGCCAGCAGTTTAGGTATAGCGGGGGAAGAGACCCAGTACTTC. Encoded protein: CASSLGIAGEETQYF.

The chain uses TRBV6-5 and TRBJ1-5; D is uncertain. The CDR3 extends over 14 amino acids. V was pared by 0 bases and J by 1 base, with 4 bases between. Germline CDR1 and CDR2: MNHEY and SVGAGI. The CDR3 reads CASSYSRSNQPQHF. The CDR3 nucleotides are TGTGCCAGCAGTTACTCGAGGAGCAATCAGCCCCAGCATTTT.

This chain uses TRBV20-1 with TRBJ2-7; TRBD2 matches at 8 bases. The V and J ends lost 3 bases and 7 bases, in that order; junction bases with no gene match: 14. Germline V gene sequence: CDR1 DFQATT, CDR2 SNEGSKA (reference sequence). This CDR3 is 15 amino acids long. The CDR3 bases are TGCAGTGCTAGTGGCGGGAGGACCCAGATAGGTGAGCAGTACTTC. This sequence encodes CSASGGRTQIGEQYF.

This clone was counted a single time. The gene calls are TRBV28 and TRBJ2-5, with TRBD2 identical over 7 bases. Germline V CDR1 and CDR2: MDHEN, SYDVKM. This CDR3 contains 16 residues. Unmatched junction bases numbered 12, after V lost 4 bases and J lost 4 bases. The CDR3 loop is CASSSLREAGRETQYF. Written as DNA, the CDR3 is TGTGCCAGCAGTTCCCTCAGGGAAGCGGGGCGAGAGACCCAGTACTTC. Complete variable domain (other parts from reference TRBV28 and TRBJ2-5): DVKVTQSSRYLVKRTGEKVFLECVQDMDHENMFWYRQDPGLGLRLIYFSYDVKMKEKGDIPEGYSVSREKKERFSLILESASTNQTSMYLCASSSLREAGRETQYFGPGTRLLVL.

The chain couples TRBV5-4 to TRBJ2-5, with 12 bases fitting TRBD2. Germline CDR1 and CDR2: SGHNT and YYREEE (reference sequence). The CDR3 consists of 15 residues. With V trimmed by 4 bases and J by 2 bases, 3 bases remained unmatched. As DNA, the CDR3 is TGTGCCAGCAGCAAGACTAGCGGGGGACAAGAGACCCAGTACTTC. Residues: CASSKTSGGQETQYF.

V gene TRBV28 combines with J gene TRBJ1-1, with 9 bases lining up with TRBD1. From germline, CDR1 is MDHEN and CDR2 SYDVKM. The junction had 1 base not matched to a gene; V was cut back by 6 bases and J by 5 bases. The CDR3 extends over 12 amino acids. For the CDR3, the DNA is TGTGCCAGCAGAGGACAGGGGACTGAAGCTTTCTTT. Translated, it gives CASRGQGTEAFF. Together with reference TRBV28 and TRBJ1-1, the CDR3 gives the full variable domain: DVKVTQSSRYLVKRTGEKVFLECVQDMDHENMFWYRQDPGLGLRLIYFSYDVKMKEKGDIPEGYSVSREKKERFSLILESASTNQTSMYLCASRGQGTEAFFGQGTRLTVV.

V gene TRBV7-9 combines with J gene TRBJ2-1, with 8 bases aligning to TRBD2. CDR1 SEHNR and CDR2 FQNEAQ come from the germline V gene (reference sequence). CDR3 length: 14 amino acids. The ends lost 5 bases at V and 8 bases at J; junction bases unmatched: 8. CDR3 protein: CASSEGLEPDEQFF. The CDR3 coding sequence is TGTGCCAGCAGCGAGGGACTAGAGCCTGATGAGCAGTTCTTC.

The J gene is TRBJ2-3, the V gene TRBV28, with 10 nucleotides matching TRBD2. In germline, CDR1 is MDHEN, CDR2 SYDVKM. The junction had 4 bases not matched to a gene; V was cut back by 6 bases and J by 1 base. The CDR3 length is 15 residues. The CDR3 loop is CASSQGTSGTDTQYF. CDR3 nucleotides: TGTGCCAGCAGCCAAGGGACTAGCGGCACAGATACGCAGTATTTT. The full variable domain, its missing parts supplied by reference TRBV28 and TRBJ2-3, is DVKVTQSSRYLVKRTGEKVFLECVQDMDHENMFWYRQDPGLGLRLIYFSYDVKMKEKGDIPEGYSVSREKKERFSLILESASTNQTSMYLCASSQGTSGTDTQYFGPGTRLTVL.

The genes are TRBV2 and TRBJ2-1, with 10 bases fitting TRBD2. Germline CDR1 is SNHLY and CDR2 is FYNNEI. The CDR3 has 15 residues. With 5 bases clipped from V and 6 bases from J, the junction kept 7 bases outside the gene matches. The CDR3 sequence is CASSKLAGWGNEQFF. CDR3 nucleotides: TGTGCCAGCAGTAAACTAGCGGGATGGGGCAATGAGCAGTTCTTC.

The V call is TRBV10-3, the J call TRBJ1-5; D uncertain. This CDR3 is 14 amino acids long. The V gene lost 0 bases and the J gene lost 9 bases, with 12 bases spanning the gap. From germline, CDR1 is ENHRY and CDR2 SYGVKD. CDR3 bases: TGTGCCATCAGTGAGTCAGAAGGAGACCTGCCCCAGCATTTT. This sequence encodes CAISESEGDLPQHF.

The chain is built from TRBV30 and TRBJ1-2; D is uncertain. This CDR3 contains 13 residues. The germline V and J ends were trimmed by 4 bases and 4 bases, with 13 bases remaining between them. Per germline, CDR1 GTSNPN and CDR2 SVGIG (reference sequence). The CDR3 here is CAWKRASVYGYTF. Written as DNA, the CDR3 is TGTGCCTGGAAGCGCGCATCAGTCTATGGCTACACCTTC.

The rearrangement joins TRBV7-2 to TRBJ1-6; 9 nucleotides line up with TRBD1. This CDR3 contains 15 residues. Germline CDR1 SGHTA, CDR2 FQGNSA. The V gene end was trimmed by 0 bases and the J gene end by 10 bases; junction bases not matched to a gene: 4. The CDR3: CASSLAGTGNSPLHF. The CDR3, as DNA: TGTGCCAGCAGCTTAGCCGGGACAGGGAACTCACCCCTCCACTTT.

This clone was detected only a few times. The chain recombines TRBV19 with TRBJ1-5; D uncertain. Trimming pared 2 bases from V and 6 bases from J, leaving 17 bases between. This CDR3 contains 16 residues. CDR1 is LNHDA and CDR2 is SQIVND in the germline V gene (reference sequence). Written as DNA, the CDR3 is TGTGCCAGTAGTATAAGAGGAGATTTACTGGGTCAGCCCCAGCATTTT. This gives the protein CASSIRGDLLGQPQHF.

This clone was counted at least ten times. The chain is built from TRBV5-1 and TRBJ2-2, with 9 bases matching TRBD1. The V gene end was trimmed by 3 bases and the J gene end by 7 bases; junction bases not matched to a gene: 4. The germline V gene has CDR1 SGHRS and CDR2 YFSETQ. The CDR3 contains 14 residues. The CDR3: CASSWTGVDGELFF. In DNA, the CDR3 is TGCGCCAGCAGCTGGACAGGGGTCGACGGGGAGCTGTTTTTT.

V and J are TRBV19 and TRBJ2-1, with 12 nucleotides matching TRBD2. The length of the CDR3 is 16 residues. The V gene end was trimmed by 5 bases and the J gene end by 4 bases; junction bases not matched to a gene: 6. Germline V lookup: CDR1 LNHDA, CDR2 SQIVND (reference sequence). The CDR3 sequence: CASSQITSGRYNEQFF. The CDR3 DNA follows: TGTGCCAGTAGTCAAATAACTAGCGGGAGGTACAATGAGCAGTTCTTC.

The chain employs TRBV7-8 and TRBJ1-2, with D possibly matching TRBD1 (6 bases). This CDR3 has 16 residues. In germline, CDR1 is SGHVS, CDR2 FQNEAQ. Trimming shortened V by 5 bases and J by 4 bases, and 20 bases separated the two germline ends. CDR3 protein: CASSLTGGAKVYGYTF. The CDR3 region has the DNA TGTGCCAGCAGCCTTACGGGGGGGGCTAAGGTCTATGGCTACACCTTC.

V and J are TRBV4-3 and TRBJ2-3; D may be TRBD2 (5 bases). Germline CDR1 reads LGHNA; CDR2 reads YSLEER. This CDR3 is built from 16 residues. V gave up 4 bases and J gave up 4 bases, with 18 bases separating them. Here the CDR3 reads CASSPGLRRAPDTQYF. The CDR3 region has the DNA TGCGCCAGCAGCCCCGGCCTACGGCGGGCTCCAGATACGCAGTATTTT.